This T cell receptor beta chain was identified during a study of blood T cell repertoires in COVID-19. The wider study: Acute-phase and convalescent COVID-19 samples originated in the United States, Italy and Spain. In each case, the material was cDNA or gDNA derived from T cells, B-cell-depleted T cells, or PBMCs.

In the original processing: Estimates of nucleated cell counts were drawn from the amplification of reference gene primers. Some clones are missing from TCRdb's copy, which holds only in-frame ones; the method was immunoSEQ multiplex PCR. For V, J and clone size, that table is used; D and trimming come from the DNA. The sample shows roughly 160,000 clones, 70% to 90% of them seen only once. CDR1 MNHEY and CDR2 SMNVEV come from the germline V gene (reference sequence). The CDR3 runs 14 residues. V trimming: 4 bases; J trimming: 5 bases; junction bases outside the gene matches: 4. The source material was peripheral blood. This sequence originates from a man aged 40-49 years with acute or convalescent COVID-19. The rearrangement links TRBV27 to TRBJ2-2; TRBD1 matches at 7 bases. The CDR3 here is CASSSGQPTGELFF. CDR3 coding DNA: TGTGCCAGCAGTTCGGGACAGCCAACCGGGGAGCTGTTTTTT.